One sample yielded the 19 T cell receptor beta chains listed below, sequenced in a study of blood T cells in healthy people across ages. A second PCR, run for about 6 to 11 cycles, used a sample-barcoded 5' primer plus a J-beta primer mix. TCRdb recomputed calls from the 5' RACE reads with MiXCR, one row per CDR3 protein. The sample lists about 1.1 million distinct CDR3 sequences; more than 30% were seen once. The sample consisted of blood. Source of these receptors: a young man in good health.

The sample holds a few counts of this clonotype. V and J are TRBV6-4 and TRBJ2-7, with a tentative D call TRBD1 (6 bases). V dropped 0 bases and J dropped 2 bases, with 17 bases sitting between them. Germline V CDR1 and CDR2: MRHNA, SNTAGT. This CDR3 spans 17 amino acids. The CDR3 loop reads CASSDSSRDTPTYEQYF. CDR3 DNA: TGTGCCAGCAGTGACTCCTCCCGGGACACCCCAACCTACGAGCAGTACTTC.

The J gene is TRBJ1-4, the V gene TRBV9, with D possibly being TRBD1 (6 bases). In germline, CDR1 is SGDLS, CDR2 YYNGEE. The CDR3 extends over 15 amino acids. Trimming pared 3 bases from V and 7 bases from J, leaving 16 bases between. The CDR3 DNA reads TGTGCCAGCAGCGAGTTGGGGGGCCTGAGTGAAAAACTGTTTTTT. This translates into CASSELGGLSEKLFF.

V and J are TRBV11-3 and TRBJ2-5; tentatively, D is TRBD2 (6 bases). The CDR3 length is 13 residues. The germline gives CDR1 SGHNT, CDR2 YENEEA. V gave up 6 bases and J gave up 7 bases, with 15 bases separating them. The CDR3 DNA sequence: TGTGCCAGCAGTTTCGGGTCCGGGGGGACCCAGTACTTC. Amino acids: CASSFGSGGTQYF.

This clonotype was observed a few times. The chain employs TRBV12-3 or TRBV12-4 and TRBJ2-2; D is ambiguous. Trimming removed 3 bases at V and 0 bases at J, with 8 bases between. CDR3 length equals 15 residues. CDR3 region: CASSFGPPNTGELFF. DNA for the CDR3: TGTGCCAGCAGTTTCGGTCCCCCGAACACCGGGGAGCTGTTTTTT.

The chain employs TRBV12-3 or TRBV12-4 and TRBJ2-2; 7 bases fit TRBD2. The CDR3 contains 16 residues. Germline trimming cut 3 bases from V and 7 bases from J; bases unmatched to any gene: 11. Here the CDR3 reads CASSFSGDGGFGELFF. As DNA, the CDR3 is TGTGCCAGCAGTTTTTCGGGTGACGGGGGGTTCGGGGAGCTGTTTTTT.

This clonotype has only one observation. The genes are TRBV5-4 and TRBJ2-1; D possibly corresponds to TRBD1 (5 bases). This CDR3 comprises 13 residues. Trimming left V 4 bases short and J 10 bases short, with 15 bases between. CDR1 is SGHNT, CDR2 YYREEE, per germline (reference sequence). In nucleotides, the CDR3 is TGTGCCAGCAGCGGGGCCGACAGTAACGAGCAGTTCTTC. Protein: CASSGADSNEQFF.

Remarks on this clonotype: A much larger clone differs by one base, so this may be a read error. V usage is TRBV2 and J usage is TRBJ2-1; TRBD1 might be the D (5 bases). Germline CDR1 reads SNHLY; CDR2 reads FYNNEI. Trimming took off 6 bases at V and 5 bases at J, with 11 bases between the two ends. This CDR3 has 13 amino acids. CDR3 in amino acids: CASRRGLNNEQFF. The CDR3 nucleotides are TGTGCCAGCAGAAGGGGCCTGAACAATGAGCAGTTCTTC.

The rearrangement links TRBV5-5 to TRBJ1-5, with 8 bases that match TRBD1. The CDR3 extends over 15 amino acids. The germline V gene encodes CDR1 SGHKS and CDR2 YYEKEE (reference sequence). V lost 4 bases and J lost 4; bases outside the gene matches: 7. Here the CDR3 reads CASSVTTGGNQPQHF. The CDR3 DNA follows: TGTGCCAGCAGCGTTACCACAGGGGGGAATCAGCCCCAGCATTTT. Complete variable domain (other parts from reference TRBV5-5 and TRBJ1-5): DAGVTQSPTHLIKTRGQQVTLRCSPISGHKSVSWYQQVLGQGPQFIFQYYEKEERGRGNFPDRFSARQFPNYSSELNVNALLLGDSALYLCASSVTTGGNQPQHFGDGTRLSIL.

The chain couples TRBV27 to TRBJ2-1; D may match TRBD1 or TRBD2 (5 bases each). The germline V gene has CDR1 MNHEY and CDR2 SMNVEV (reference sequence). V was pared by 7 bases and J by 0 bases, with 16 bases between. This CDR3 contains 16 residues. CDR3 in DNA: TGTGCCAGCACCAGTTCCGAGGGGCGCTCCTACAATGAGCAGTTCTTC. It codes for CASTSSEGRSYNEQFF.

The rearrangement uses TRBV12-3 or TRBV12-4 and TRBJ1-1; D is unclear. The V gene lost 5 bases and the J gene lost 0 bases, with 7 bases spanning the gap. CDR3 length: 13 amino acids. Here the CDR3 reads CASSPAMNTEAFF. The CDR3 DNA reads TGTGCCAGCAGTCCCGCTATGAACACTGAAGCTTTCTTT.

This clonotype was recorded at least ten times. The chain links TRBV2 to TRBJ2-3, with a tentative D call TRBD2 (6 bases). Trimming shortened V by 8 bases and J by 5 bases, and 17 bases separated the two germline ends. The CDR3 covers 14 residues. CDR1 and CDR2 (germline): SNHLY, FYNNEI. For the CDR3, the DNA is TGTGCCAGCGACAGACCGGGAGCCGGAGATACGCAGTATTTT. Translating it yields CASDRPGAGDTQYF.

The chain recombines TRBV6-1 with TRBJ2-3; a possible D gene is TRBD1 (10 bases). CDR3 length: 16 residues. Trimming left V 7 bases short and J 5 bases short, with 22 bases between. The V gene's germline CDR1 is MNHNS and CDR2 SASEGT. The CDR3 nucleotides read TGTGCCAGCAATGACAGGGGGCTAGCGGGGATAGATACGCAGTATTTT. Protein: CASNDRGLAGIDTQYF.

There are a few counts of this clonotype. CDR3 DNA: TGTGCCAGCAGTTACTCTGGTGGAGGGAACACTGAAGCTTTCTTT. Translated: CASSYSGGGNTEAFF. V usage is TRBV6-5 and J usage is TRBJ1-1; D remains ambiguous. Per the germline V gene, CDR1 is MNHEY and CDR2 is SVGAGI. Trimming shortened V by 0 bases and J by 1 base, and 9 bases separated the two germline ends. The CDR3 runs to 15 residues.

A word on this clonotype: The germline gene is not matched at one end of the junction; a read error may be the cause. CDR3 in DNA: TGCGCCAACAGCCCCGGGAAAATCAATCAGCCCCAGCATTTT. This encodes CANSPGKINQPQHF. The chain uses TRBV4-1 and TRBJ1-5; D call uncertain. Looked up from germline, CDR1 is MGHRA and CDR2 is YSYEKL. This CDR3 has 14 amino acids.

The J gene is TRBJ1-1, the V gene TRBV11-1; 8 bases agree with TRBD1. The CDR3 sequence is 11 residues long. J lost 10 bases, V lost 7 bases, and 5 bases had no gene match. Germline CDR1 reads SGHAT; CDR2 reads FQDESV (reference sequence). The CDR3 coding sequence is TGTGCCAGCACCTCCGGGACAGGAGCTTTCTTT. Its protein product is CASTSGTGAFF.

This rearrangement joins TRBV20-1 to TRBJ1-5; no firm D call. This CDR3 has 13 amino acids. The germline V gene has CDR1 DFQATT and CDR2 SNEGSKA (reference sequence). The V end lost 6 bases, the J end lost 7 bases, and 16 bases lay between the germline ends. The CDR3, as DNA: TGCAGTGCCGTCGGACGAAGCGGACAGCCCCAGCATTTT. This translates into CSAVGRSGQPQHF.

This clonotype was detected ten times or more. V is TRBV6-2 or TRBV6-3 and J is TRBJ1-2, with no clear D. Trimming took off 4 bases at V and 2 bases at J, with 20 bases between the two ends. Germline values: CDR1 MNHEY, CDR2 SVGEGT. This CDR3 is built from 17 residues. The CDR3 loop is CASSLRASRGFNYGYTF. The DNA of the CDR3 is TGTGCCAGCAGTTTACGGGCCTCGAGAGGGTTCAACTATGGCTACACCTTC.

This chain connects TRBV11-2 to TRBJ2-7, with D perhaps matching TRBD2 (5 bases). In germline, CDR1 is SGHAT, CDR2 FQNNGV. V was pared by 1 base and J by 12 bases, with 10 bases between. CDR3 length: 11 amino acids. The CDR3 spells CASSLGHGGYF. CDR3 nucleotide sequence: TGTGCCAGCAGCTTAGGCCACGGAGGGTACTTC.

Concerning this clonotype itself: Since a much larger clone is just one base distant, this may be a read error. The rearrangement uses TRBV29-1 and TRBJ2-5; the match to TRBD1 covers 9 bases. This CDR3 has 14 amino acids. V was clipped by 3 bases and J by 11 bases; unmatched bases: 13. Germline CDR1 and CDR2: SQVTM and ANQGSEA. For the CDR3, the DNA is TGCAGCGTTGATACGGGACAGGGCTACAATGAGCAGTACTTC. This encodes CSVDTGQGYNEQYF.